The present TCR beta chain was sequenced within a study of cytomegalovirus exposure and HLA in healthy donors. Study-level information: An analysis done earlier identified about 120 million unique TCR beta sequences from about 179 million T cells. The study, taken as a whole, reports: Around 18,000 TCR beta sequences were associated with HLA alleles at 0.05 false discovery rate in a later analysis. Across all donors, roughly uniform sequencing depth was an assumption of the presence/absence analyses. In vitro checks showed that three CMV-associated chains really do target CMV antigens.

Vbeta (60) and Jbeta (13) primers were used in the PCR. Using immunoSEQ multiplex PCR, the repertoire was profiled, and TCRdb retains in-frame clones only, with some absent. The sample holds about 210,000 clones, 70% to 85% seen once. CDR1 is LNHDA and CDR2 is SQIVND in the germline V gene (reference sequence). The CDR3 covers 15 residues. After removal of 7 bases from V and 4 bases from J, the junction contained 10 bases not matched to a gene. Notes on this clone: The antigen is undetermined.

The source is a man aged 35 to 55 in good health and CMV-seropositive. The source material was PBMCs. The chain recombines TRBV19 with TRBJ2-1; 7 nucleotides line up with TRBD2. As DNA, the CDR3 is TGTGCCAGTAAGAAGTCTAGCGGATTATACAATGAGCAGTTCTTC. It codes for CASKKSSGLYNEQFF.